This T cell receptor (beta chain) comes out of a study of Ad26.COV2.S vaccination and SARS-CoV-2 variants. Study outcomes and limitations: An underestimation of total T cell responses may have resulted from the TCR breadth and depth analyses. Considerable breadth of spike-specific CD8+ and CD4+ T cell responses has reportedly been documented following vaccination.

As for treatment: roughly 19 received Ad26.COV2.S at low or high dose, single or two shots; a few received placebo; per-sample allocation not given. All samples were drawn on day 63, counting from the first vaccine or placebo injection. The CDR3 totals 15 residues. Germline CDR1 MNHEY, CDR2 SMNVEV (reference sequence). The junction had 6 bases not matched to a gene; V was cut back by 5 bases and J by 4 bases. Comments on this clone: The antigen is undetermined.

Profiled with immunoSEQ multiplex PCR; TCRdb holds only in-frame clones, not every one. Here the sample spans approximately 300,000 clones, 85% being singletons. The specimen was peripheral blood, collected in a trial of Ad26.COV2.S vaccine versus placebo. This sequence joins TRBV27 and TRBJ2-7, with 12 bases matching TRBD2. The TCR sequence derives from a person between 18 and 65 years old who received the Ad26.COV2.S COVID-19 vaccine or a placebo. The CDR3 DNA follows: TGTGCCAGCAGTGGTTCTAGCGGGGGGGGTTACGAGCAGTACTTC. It specifies CASSGSSGGGYEQYF.